This TCR beta chain was recorded in a study of shared clonotypes between healthy human individuals. TCRdb's table, derived via immunoSEQ multiplex PCR, lists solely in-frame clones and lacks some. The sample lists a few million clones; 85% to 95% were seen once. Germline V gene sequence: CDR1 SGDLS, CDR2 YYNGEE. This CDR3 comprises 14 residues. The germline V and J ends were trimmed by 7 bases and 6 bases, with 18 bases remaining between them. This sequence was found in a man between 18 and 35 years old in good health. Some clones in this sample may be carry-over from other donors' samples. The sequenced sample was naive CD4+ T cells from PBMCs. Subset meaning: CD45RA+ positively selected. The chain has TRBV9 and TRBJ2-3, with D uncertain. This CDR3 reads CASAKHTIPDTQYF. In DNA form, the CDR3 reads TGTGCCAGCGCTAAACATACTATCCCTGATACGCAGTATTTT.